The rows below give T cell receptor beta chains drawn from one sample of a study of T cell repertoires in cytomegalovirus infection. TCRdb re-called the reads with MiXCR, one entry per CDR3 protein. The table records hundreds of thousands of distinct CDR3 sequences, around 29% of them present only once. No antigens are known for them. The sample in question was cultured CD8+ T cells from PBMCs, obtained from culture after CMV antigen stimulation. The receptors derive from a human donor in good health (CMV status not recorded). Some clones in this sample may be carry-over from other donors' samples. Each CDR3 is given with its conserved first and last residue.

V	J	CDR3
TRBV7-2	TRBJ1-1	CASSRNRGLDTEAFF
TRBV6-1	TRBJ1-1	CASSGLGRLGGTEAFF
TRBV13	TRBJ1-4	CASSLLLTGPNEKLFF
TRBV5-6	TRBJ1-2	CASSPTGLSYRYTF
TRBV7-6	TRBJ1-2	CASSSSGTGFFYGYTF
TRBV6-2/TRBV6-3	TRBJ1-2	CASSSDRAEGYTF
TRBV4-2	TRBJ1-4	CASSQDWPGENEKLFF
TRBV2	TRBJ1-2	CGQGGLGYTF
TRBV2	TRBJ2-7	CASEGGKSYEQYF
TRBV7-8	TRBJ2-1	CASSLRGLSDNEQFF
TRBV7-9	TRBJ2-1	CASSLGAGNEQFF
TRBV15	TRBJ2-1	CATSVGLGYNEQFF
TRBV11-2	TRBJ1-2	CASSAGQGVYGYTF
TRBV5-1	TRBJ2-1	CASSLGFQDGYYNEQFF
TRBV10-3	TRBJ1-2	CAISEERGLPYGYTF
TRBV6-6	TRBJ2-7	CASSYSVRDPLDEQYF
TRBV12-5	TRBJ2-1	CASGVIHYNEQFF
TRBV4-1	TRBJ1-6	CASSRGIDNSPLHF
TRBV4-2	TRBJ2-1	CASSQDKQGSYNEQFF
TRBV7-9	TRBJ1-5	CASSLGTRGNQPQHF
TRBV9	TRBJ2-7	CASSVAPDSYEQYF
TRBV6-6	TRBJ1-5	CASQSSGEQPQHF
TRBV7-8	TRBJ2-2	CASSFPGYTGELFF
TRBV2	TRBJ2-1	CASSEGYAFF
TRBV27	TRBJ1-6	CASRSYNSPLHF
TRBV20-1	TRBJ1-2	CSAVGGAGYGYTF
TRBV4-1	TRBJ2-7	CASSQDSGSYEQYF
TRBV10-3	TRBJ2-3	CAIMRDLDTQYF
TRBV12-3/TRBV12-4	TRBJ2-2	CASTKGGRATGELFF
TRBV7-9	TRBJ1-6	CASRLRDGDNSPLHF
TRBV9	TRBJ1-2	CASSSEGRSERGDRGYTF
TRBV5-6	TRBJ1-2	CASSYLAGLSGYTF